This T cell receptor (beta chain) was profiled in a study of blood T cell repertoires in COVID-19. At the level of the study: Some COVID-19 samples were acute and others convalescent; all came from the United States, Italy and Spain. Nucleic acid was either cDNA or gDNA, and it came from T cells, B-cell-depleted T cells, or PBMCs.

Authors' analysis steps: For nucleated cells, counts were estimated from reference gene primer amplification. Using immunoSEQ multiplex PCR, the repertoire was profiled, and TCRdb retains in-frame clones only, with some absent. V and J calls and clone size are given by that table; D and trimming were obtained from the DNA. In the table there are approximately 250,000 clones, approximately 82% of which are singletons. The CDR3 extends over 18 amino acids. The germline CDR1 and CDR2 sequences are SEHNR and FQNEAQ (reference sequence). With V trimmed by 5 bases and J by 1 base, 11 bases remained unmatched.

Sequenced sample: peripheral blood. The gene calls are TRBV7-9 and TRBJ2-4; 10 bases fit TRBD1. The clonotype originates from a man in his fifties or sixties who had recovered from COVID-19. For the CDR3, the DNA is TGTGCCAGCAGCCCTGGGTCTCAGGGACAGGGGGCCAAAAACATTCAGTACTTC. Translated, it gives CASSPGSQGQGAKNIQYF.